This TCR beta chain was captured by sequencing in a study of cytomegalovirus exposure and HLA in healthy donors. The data were produced by immunoSEQ multiplex PCR, yet TCRdb's version contains in-frame clones alone and is incomplete. The sample lists roughly 250,000 clones; approximately 84% were seen once. Germline V gives CDR1 ENHRY, CDR2 SYGVKD. Losses at the gene ends were 6 bases for V and 5 bases for J; bases not matched to a gene: 6. This CDR3 is 14 amino acids long. The TCR originated in a woman in her twenties or thirties in good health and CMV-seropositive. The sample taken for sequencing was PBMCs. This chain connects TRBV10-3 to TRBJ2-5; TRBD1 agrees at 10 bases. The CDR3 loop is CAISLTGGAETQYF. In DNA, the CDR3 is TGTGCCATCAGCCTGACAGGGGGCGCGGAGACCCAGTACTTC.